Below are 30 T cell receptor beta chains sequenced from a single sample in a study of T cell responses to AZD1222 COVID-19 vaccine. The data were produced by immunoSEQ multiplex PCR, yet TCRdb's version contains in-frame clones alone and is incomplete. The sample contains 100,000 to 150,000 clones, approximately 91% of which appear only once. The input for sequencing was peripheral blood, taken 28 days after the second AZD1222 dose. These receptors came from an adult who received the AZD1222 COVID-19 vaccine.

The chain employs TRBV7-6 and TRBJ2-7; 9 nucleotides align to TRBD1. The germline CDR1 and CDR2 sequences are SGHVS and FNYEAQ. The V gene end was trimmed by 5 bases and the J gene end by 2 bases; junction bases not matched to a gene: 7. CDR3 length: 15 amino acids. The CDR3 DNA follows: TGTGCCAGCAGCCTCCGACAGGGGGGGACCTACGAGCAGTACGTC. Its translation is CASSLRQGGTYEQYV.

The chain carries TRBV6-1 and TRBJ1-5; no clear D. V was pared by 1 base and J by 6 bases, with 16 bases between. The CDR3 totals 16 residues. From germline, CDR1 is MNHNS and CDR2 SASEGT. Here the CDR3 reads CASSEEVGGKGQPQHF. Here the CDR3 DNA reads TGTGCCAGCAGTGAAGAGGTGGGAGGGAAGGGTCAGCCCCAGCATTTT.

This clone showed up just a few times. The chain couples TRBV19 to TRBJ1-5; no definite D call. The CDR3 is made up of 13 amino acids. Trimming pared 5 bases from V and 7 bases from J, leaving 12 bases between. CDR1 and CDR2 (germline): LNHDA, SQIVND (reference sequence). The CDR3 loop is CASSSDGVQPQHF. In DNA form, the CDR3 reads TGTGCCAGTAGTTCCGACGGGGTCCAGCCCCAGCATTTT.

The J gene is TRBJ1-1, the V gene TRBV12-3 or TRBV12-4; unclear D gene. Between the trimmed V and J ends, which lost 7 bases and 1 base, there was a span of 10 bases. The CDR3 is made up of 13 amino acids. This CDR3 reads CASTVDPNTEAFF. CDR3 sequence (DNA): TGTGCCAGCACTGTGGACCCGAACACTGAAGCTTTCTTT.

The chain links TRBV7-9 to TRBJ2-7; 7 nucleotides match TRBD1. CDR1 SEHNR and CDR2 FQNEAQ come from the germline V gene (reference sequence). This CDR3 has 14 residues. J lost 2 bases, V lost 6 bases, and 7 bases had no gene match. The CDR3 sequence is CASSTPGQPYEQYV. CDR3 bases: TGTGCCAGCAGTACCCCGGGACAGCCCTACGAGCAGTACGTC.

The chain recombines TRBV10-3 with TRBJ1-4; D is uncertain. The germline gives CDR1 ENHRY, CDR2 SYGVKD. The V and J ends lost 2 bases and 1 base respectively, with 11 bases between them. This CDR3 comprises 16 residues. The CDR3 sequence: CAISELSTLTNEKLFF. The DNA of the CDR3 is TGTGCCATCAGTGAGCTTTCGACACTAACTAATGAAAAACTGTTTTTT.

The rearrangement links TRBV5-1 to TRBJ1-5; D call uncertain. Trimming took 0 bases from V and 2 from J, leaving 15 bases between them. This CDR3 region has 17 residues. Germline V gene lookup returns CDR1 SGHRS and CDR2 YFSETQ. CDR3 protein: CASSLAPSAGRNQPQHF. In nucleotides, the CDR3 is TGCGCCAGCAGCTTGGCCCCGTCTGCAGGACGCAATCAGCCCCAGCATTTT.

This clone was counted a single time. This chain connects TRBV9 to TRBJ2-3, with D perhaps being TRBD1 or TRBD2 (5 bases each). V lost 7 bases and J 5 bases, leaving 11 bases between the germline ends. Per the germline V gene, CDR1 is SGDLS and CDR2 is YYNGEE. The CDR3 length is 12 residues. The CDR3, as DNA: TGTGCCAGCGGGGGACCACGAGATACGCAGTATTTT. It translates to CASGGPRDTQYF.

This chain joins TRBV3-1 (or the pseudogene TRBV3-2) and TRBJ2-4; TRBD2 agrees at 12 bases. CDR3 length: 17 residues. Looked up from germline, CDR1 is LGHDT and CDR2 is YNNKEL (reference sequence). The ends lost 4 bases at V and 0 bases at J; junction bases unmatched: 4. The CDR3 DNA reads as TGTGCCAGCAGCCGGCGGACTAGCGGGACAGCCAAAAACATTCAGTACTTC. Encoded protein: CASSRRTSGTAKNIQYF.

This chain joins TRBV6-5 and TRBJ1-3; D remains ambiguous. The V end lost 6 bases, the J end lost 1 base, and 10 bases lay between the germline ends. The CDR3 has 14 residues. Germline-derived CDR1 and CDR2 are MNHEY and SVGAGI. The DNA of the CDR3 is TGTGCCAGCAGGCGGGCCGTATCTGGAAACACCATATATTTT. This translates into CASRRAVSGNTIYF.

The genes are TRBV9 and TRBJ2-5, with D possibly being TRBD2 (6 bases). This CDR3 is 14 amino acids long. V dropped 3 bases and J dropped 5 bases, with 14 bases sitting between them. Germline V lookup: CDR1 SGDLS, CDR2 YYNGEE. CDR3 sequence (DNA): TGTGCCAGCAGCGGAGGGACTCCGGGGGAGACCCAGTACTTC. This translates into CASSGGTPGETQYF.

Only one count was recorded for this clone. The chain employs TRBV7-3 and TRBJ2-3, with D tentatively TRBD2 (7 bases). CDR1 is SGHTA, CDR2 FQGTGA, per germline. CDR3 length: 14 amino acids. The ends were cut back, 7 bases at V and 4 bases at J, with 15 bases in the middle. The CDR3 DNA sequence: TGTGCCAGCACGGCGGGGGCCCACGCAGATACGCAGTATTTT. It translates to CASTAGAHADTQYF. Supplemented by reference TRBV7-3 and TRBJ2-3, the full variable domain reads GAGVSQTPSNKVTEKGKYVELRCDPISGHTALYWYRQSLGQGPEFLIYFQGTGAADDSGLPNDRFFAVRPEGSVSTLKIQRTERGDSAVYLCASTAGAHADTQYFGPGTRLTVL.

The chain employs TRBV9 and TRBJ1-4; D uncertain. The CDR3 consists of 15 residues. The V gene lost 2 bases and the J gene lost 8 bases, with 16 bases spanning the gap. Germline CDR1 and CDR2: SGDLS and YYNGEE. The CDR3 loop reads CASSVGEEVVEKLFF. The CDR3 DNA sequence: TGTGCCAGCAGCGTCGGAGAGGAGGTAGTCGAAAAACTGTTTTTT. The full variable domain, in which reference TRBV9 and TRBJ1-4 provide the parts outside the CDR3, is DSGVTQTPKHLITATGQRVTLRCSPRSGDLSVYWYQQSLDQGLQFLIQYYNGEERAKGNILERFSAQQFPDLHSELNLSSLELGDSALYFCASSVGEEVVEKLFFGSGTQLSVL.

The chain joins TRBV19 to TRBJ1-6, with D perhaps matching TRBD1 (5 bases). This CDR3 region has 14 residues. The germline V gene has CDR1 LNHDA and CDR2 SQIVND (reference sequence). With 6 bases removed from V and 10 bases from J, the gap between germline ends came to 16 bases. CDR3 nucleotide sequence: TGTGCCAGTAGAACCGGGACTTCAGGGTCACCCCTCCACTTT. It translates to CASRTGTSGSPLHF.

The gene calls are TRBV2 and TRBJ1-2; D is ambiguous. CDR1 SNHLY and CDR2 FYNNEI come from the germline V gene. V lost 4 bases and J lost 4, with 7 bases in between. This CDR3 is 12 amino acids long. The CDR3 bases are TGTGCCAGCAGTGTGGCGGCCTATGGCTACACCTTC. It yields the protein CASSVAAYGYTF.

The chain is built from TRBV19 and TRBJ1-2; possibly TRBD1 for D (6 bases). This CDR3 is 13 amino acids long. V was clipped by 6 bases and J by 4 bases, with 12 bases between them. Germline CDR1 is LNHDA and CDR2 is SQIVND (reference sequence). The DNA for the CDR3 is TGTGCCAGTAGCCAACAGGGAACCTATGGCTACACCTTC. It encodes CASSQQGTYGYTF.

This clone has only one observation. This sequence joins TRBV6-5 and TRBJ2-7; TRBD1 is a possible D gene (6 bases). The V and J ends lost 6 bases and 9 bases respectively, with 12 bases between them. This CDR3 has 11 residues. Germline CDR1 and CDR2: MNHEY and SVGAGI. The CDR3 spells CASSAPRGQYV. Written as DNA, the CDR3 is TGTGCCAGCAGCGCACCCAGGGGGCAGTACGTC.

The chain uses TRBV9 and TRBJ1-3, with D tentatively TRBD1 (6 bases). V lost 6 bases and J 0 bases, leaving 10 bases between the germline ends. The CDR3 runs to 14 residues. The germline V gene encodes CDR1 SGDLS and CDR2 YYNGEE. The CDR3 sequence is CASTTGSSGNTIYF. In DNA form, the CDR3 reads TGTGCCAGCACCACAGGGAGCTCTGGAAACACCATATATTTT.

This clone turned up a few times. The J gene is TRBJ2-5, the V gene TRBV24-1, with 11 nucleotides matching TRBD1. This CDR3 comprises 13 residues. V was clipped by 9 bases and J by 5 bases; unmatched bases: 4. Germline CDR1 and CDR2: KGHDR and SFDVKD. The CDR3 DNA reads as TGTGCCACCGGGGGACAGGGGGGCGAGACCCAGTACTTC. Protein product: CATGGQGGETQYF.

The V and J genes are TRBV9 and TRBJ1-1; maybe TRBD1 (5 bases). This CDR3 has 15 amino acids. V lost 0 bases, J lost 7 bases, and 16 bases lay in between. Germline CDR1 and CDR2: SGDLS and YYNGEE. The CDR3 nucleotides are TGTGCCAGCAGCGTAGGTGGGCGATTAGGGGTTGAAGCTTTCTTT. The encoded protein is CASSVGGRLGVEAFF.

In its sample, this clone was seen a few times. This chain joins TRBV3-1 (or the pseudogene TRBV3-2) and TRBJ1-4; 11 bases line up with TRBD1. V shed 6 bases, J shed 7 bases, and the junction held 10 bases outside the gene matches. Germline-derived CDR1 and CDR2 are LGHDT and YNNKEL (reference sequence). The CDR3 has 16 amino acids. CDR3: CASSSGQGVGSEKLFF. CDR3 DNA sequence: TGTGCCAGCAGTTCGGGACAGGGGGTAGGAAGTGAAAAACTGTTTTTT.

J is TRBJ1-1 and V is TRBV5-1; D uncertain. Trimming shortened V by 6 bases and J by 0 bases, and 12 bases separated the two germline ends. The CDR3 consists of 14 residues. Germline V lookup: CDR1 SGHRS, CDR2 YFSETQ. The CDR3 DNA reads TGCGCCAGCATCGGAGGCTCAATGAACACTGAAGCTTTCTTT. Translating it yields CASIGGSMNTEAFF.

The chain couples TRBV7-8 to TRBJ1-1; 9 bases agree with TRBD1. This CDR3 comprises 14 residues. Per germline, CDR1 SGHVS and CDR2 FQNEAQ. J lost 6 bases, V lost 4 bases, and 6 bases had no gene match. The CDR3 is CASSSGQGFPEAFF. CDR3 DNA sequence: TGTGCCAGCAGCTCGGGACAGGGATTCCCTGAAGCTTTCTTT.

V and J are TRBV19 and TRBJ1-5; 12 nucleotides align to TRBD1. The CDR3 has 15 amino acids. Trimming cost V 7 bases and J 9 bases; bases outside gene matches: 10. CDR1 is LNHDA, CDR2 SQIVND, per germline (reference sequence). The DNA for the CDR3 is TGTGCCAGTACCCCGGGACAGGGGGCGTCCAGGCCCCAGCATTTT. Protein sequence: CASTPGQGASRPQHF.

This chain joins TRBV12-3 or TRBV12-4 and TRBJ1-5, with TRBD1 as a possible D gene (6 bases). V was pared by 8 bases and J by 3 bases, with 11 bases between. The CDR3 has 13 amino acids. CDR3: CASGGTNNQPQHF. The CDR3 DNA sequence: TGTGCCAGCGGGGGCACGAACAATCAGCCCCAGCATTTT.

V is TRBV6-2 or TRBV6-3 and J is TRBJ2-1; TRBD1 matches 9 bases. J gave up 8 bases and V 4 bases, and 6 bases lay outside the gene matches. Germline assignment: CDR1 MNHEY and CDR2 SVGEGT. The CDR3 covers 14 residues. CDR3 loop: CASSFRTGVDEQFF. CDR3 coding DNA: TGTGCCAGCAGTTTTCGGACAGGGGTCGATGAGCAGTTCTTC.

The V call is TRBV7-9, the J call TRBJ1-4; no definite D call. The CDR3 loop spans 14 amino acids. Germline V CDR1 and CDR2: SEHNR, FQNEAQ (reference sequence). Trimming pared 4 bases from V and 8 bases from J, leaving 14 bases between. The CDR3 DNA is TGTGCCAGCAGCTCGGGCCCCTCGGGAGAAAAACTGTTTTTT. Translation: CASSSGPSGEKLFF.

CDR3 in amino acids: CASSQERGNIQYF. For the CDR3, the DNA is TGCGCCAGCAGCCAAGAGCGGGGGAACATTCAGTACTTC. The V gene is TRBV4-1, the J gene TRBJ2-4; 7 nucleotides align to TRBD2. The CDR3 length is 13 residues. Per the germline V gene, CDR1 is MGHRA and CDR2 is YSYEKL. V gave up 0 bases and J gave up 7 bases; unmatched junction bases: 0.

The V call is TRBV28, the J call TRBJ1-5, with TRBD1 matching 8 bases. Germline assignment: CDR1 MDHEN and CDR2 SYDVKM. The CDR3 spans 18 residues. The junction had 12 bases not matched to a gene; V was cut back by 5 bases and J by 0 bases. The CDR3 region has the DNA TGTGCCAGCAGTCCCTTCCGGACAGGGAGGAATAGCAATCAGCCCCAGCATTTT. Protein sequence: CASSPFRTGRNSNQPQHF.

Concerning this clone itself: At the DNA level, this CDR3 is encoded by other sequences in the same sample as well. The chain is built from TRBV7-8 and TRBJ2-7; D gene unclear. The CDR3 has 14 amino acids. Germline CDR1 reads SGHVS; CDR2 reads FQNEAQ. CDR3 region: CASSLDATSYEQYV. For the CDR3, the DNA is TGTGCCAGTAGCTTAGACGCAACCTCCTACGAGCAGTACGTC.